Listed here are 21 T cell receptor beta chains from one sample, sequenced in a study of early stage breast cancer tumors. The method was immunoSEQ multiplex PCR; TCRdb's version includes in-frame clones alone and lacks a portion of them. Found here are roughly 49,000 clones, roughly 78% of them singletons; the top ten hold around 3.4%. Sequencing used blood. All receptors derive from a person aged 40 to 49 with breast cancer.

CDR3 in amino acids: CASRDLRGETQYF. DNA for the CDR3: TGTGCCAGCAGGGATTTGCGGGGAGAGACCCAGTACTTC. The chain combines TRBV27 with TRBJ2-5; perhaps TRBD2 as D (6 bases). This CDR3 is 13 amino acids long. Germline V lookup: CDR1 MNHEY, CDR2 SMNVEV (reference sequence). The V and J ends lost 6 bases and 4 bases respectively, with 12 bases between them.

The rearrangement uses TRBV9 and TRBJ2-2, with D perhaps being TRBD1 or TRBD2 (5 bases each). This CDR3 contains 15 residues. Germline V gene data show CDR1 as SGDLS and CDR2 as YYNGEE. V was pared by 4 bases and J by 5 bases, with 15 bases between. The CDR3 region is CASSPRGTITGELFF. The CDR3 coding sequence is TGTGCCAGCAGCCCCCGTGGGACGATAACCGGGGAGCTGTTTTTT.

This clone has only a few counts. The chain combines TRBV5-1 with TRBJ2-2; TRBD2 is a possible D gene (6 bases). The CDR3 has 15 residues. Per the germline V gene, CDR1 is SGHRS and CDR2 is YFSETQ. V was clipped by 5 bases and J by 9 bases, with 20 bases between them. In DNA, the CDR3 is TGCGCCAGCAGGGGGGGACTTCAGGATGGATGGGAGCTGTTTTTT. Amino acids: CASRGGLQDGWELFF.

CDR3 loop: CSVLRLDTQYF. The CDR3 bases are TGCAGCGTTCTGCGGCTAGATACGCAGTATTTT. The J gene is TRBJ2-3, the V gene TRBV29-1; no clear D. Germline V gives CDR1 SQVTM, CDR2 ANQGSEA. CDR3 length: 11 amino acids. V was pared by 5 bases and J by 5 bases, with 8 bases between.

V and J are TRBV5-1 and TRBJ2-7, with 11 positions matching TRBD2. Looked up from germline, CDR1 is SGHRS and CDR2 is YFSETQ. J gave up 3 bases and V 4 bases, and 3 bases lay outside the gene matches. This CDR3 comprises 14 residues. This chain's CDR3 is CASSTGTSGYEQYF. The CDR3 DNA reads as TGCGCCAGCAGCACCGGGACTAGCGGCTACGAGCAGTACTTC.

The V and J genes are TRBV12-5 and TRBJ1-2, with TRBD1 as a possible D gene (6 bases). The germline V and J ends were trimmed by 9 bases and 4 bases, with 18 bases remaining between them. The CDR3 is 14 amino acids. In germline, CDR1 is LGHNT, CDR2 FRNRAP. DNA of the CDR3: TGTGCTAGCAGCCCGGGACATTCTTCCTATGGCTACACCTTC. Residues: CASSPGHSSYGYTF.

This clone appeared a single time. The CDR3 loop reads CASSDSQIRFF. The DNA for the CDR3 is TGTGCCAGCAGTGACTCGCAGATACGGTTCTTC. The J gene is TRBJ2-1, the V gene TRBV6-4; D is unresolved. Germline V lookup: CDR1 MRHNA, CDR2 SNTAGT. V was cut by 0 bases and J by 15 bases, with 9 bases left in between. The CDR3 extends over 11 amino acids.

This sequence joins TRBV6-5 and TRBJ1-1; possible D gene TRBD1, 6 bases. CDR1 is MNHEY, CDR2 SVGAGI, per germline. This CDR3 region has 15 residues. Trimming stripped 5 bases from V and 0 bases from J, with 13 bases between. The CDR3 DNA follows: TGTGCCAGCAGTACACGGACAGCCTTGAACACTGAAGCTTTCTTT. It is translated as CASSTRTALNTEAFF.

CDR3 in amino acids: CASSLAGLTDTQYF. The CDR3 nucleotides are TGCGCCAGCAGCTTAGCGGGACTCACAGATACGCAGTATTTT. J is TRBJ2-3 and V is TRBV5-1, with 7 bases that match TRBD2. This CDR3 contains 14 residues. Trimming removed 2 bases from V and 2 bases from J; junction bases left unmatched: 2. Germline V gene sequence: CDR1 SGHRS, CDR2 YFSETQ.

The CDR3 spells CSASGLHTEAFF. CDR3 in DNA: TGCAGCGCGTCGGGACTGCACACTGAAGCTTTCTTT. The gene calls are TRBV29-1 and TRBJ1-1, with D perhaps matching TRBD1 (5 bases). Per germline, CDR1 SQVTM and CDR2 ANQGSEA. This CDR3 region has 12 residues. Trimming left V 7 bases short and J 3 bases short, with 12 bases between.

The V gene is TRBV19, the J gene TRBJ2-1; 7 positions agree with TRBD2. The CDR3 is 16 residues long. CDR1 is LNHDA, CDR2 SQIVND, per germline (reference sequence). V shed 5 bases, J shed 12 bases, and the junction held 19 bases outside the gene matches. The chain's CDR3 is CASSGREGGHARVQFF. The DNA for the CDR3 is TGTGCCAGTAGTGGGCGCGAGGGAGGGCACGCGAGGGTGCAGTTCTTC. Based on the CDR3 plus reference TRBV19 and TRBJ2-1, the full variable domain is DGGITQSPKYLFRKEGQNVTLSCEQNLNHDAMYWYRQDPGQGLRLIYYSQIVNDFQKGDIAEGYSVSREKKESFPLTVTSAQKNPTAFYLCASSGREGGHARVQFFGPGTRLTVL.

The genes are TRBV6-1 and TRBJ2-5, with 10 bases fitting TRBD1. This CDR3 is built from 15 residues. From germline, CDR1 is MNHNS and CDR2 SASEGT. With 5 bases clipped from V and 5 bases from J, the junction kept 8 bases outside the gene matches. The CDR3 protein is CASSPMTGGAETQYF. DNA of the CDR3: TGTGCCAGCAGTCCTATGACAGGGGGCGCTGAGACCCAGTACTTC.

Only a few counts were recorded for this clone. CDR3 protein: CASSHGSPNTEAFF. For the CDR3, the DNA is TGCGCCAGCAGCCACGGCTCTCCGAACACTGAAGCTTTCTTT. This chain connects TRBV4-1 to TRBJ1-1; D gene unclear. V dropped 3 bases and J dropped 1 base, with 9 bases sitting between them. Per germline, CDR1 MGHRA and CDR2 YSYEKL. The CDR3 runs to 14 residues.

J is TRBJ2-2 and V is TRBV7-2; 10 bases agree with TRBD2. Unmatched junction bases numbered 3, after V lost 5 bases and J lost 9 bases. CDR3 length equals 13 residues. Germline loops: CDR1 SGHTA, CDR2 FQGNSA. The CDR3 loop reads CASSLLAGRELFF. In nucleotides, the CDR3 is TGTGCCAGCAGCCTACTAGCGGGAAGGGAGCTGTTTTTT.

This clone was counted only a few times. The gene calls are TRBV20-1 and TRBJ2-1; unclear D gene. The germline V and J ends were trimmed by 6 bases and 5 bases, with 5 bases remaining between them. Germline-derived CDR1 and CDR2 are DFQATT and SNEGSKA (reference sequence). The CDR3 spans 10 residues. As DNA, the CDR3 is TGCAGTGCCAGTGACAATGAGCAGTTCTTC. This translates into CSASDNEQFF.

The chain uses TRBV29-1 and TRBJ2-5; D is perhaps TRBD2 (6 bases). Trimming left V 0 bases short and J 1 base short, with 15 bases between. The germline V gene has CDR1 SQVTM and CDR2 ANQGSEA. The CDR3 loop spans 16 amino acids. CDR3 bases: TGCAGCGTTGAAGATCCCCTGAAGGGACTCCAAGAGACCCAGTACTTC. Translated, it gives CSVEDPLKGLQETQYF.

The V gene is TRBV27, the J gene TRBJ2-3; 9 bases fit TRBD1. The ends lost 6 bases at V and 6 bases at J; junction bases unmatched: 1. Germline assignment: CDR1 MNHEY and CDR2 SMNVEV (reference sequence). The CDR3 loop spans 12 amino acids. The DNA of the CDR3 is TGTGCCAGCAGAACAGGGGGCGATACGCAGTATTTT. Encoded protein: CASRTGGDTQYF.

The V and J genes are TRBV2 and TRBJ1-1, with 7 bases fitting TRBD1. The CDR3 loop spans 14 amino acids. V shed 6 bases, J shed 2 bases, and the junction held 6 bases outside the gene matches. Germline V CDR1 and CDR2: SNHLY, FYNNEI. CDR3 region: CASRWTGINTEAFF. Written as DNA, the CDR3 is TGTGCCAGCAGGTGGACAGGCATAAACACTGAAGCTTTCTTT.

This clone was seen just once. V is TRBV10-2 and J is TRBJ2-2, with D unresolved. This CDR3 has 14 amino acids. Germline lookup yields CDR1 WSHSY and CDR2 SAAADI. Trimming stripped 2 bases from V and 2 bases from J, with 6 bases between. DNA of the CDR3: TGCGCCAGCAGTGAGACAGTCAACACCGGGGAGCTGTTTTTT. This gives the protein CASSETVNTGELFF.

The chain is built from TRBV7-9 and TRBJ1-1; no clear D gene. Trimming removed 5 bases at V and 0 bases at J, with 13 bases between. Germline V gene lookup returns CDR1 SEHNR and CDR2 FQNEAQ (reference sequence). CDR3 size: 15 residues. This chain's CDR3 is CASSLLGGLNTEAFF. For the CDR3, the DNA is TGTGCCAGCAGCCTCTTAGGTGGATTGAACACTGAAGCTTTCTTT.

This clone was seen only a few times. J is TRBJ2-3 and V is TRBV6-1; TRBD2 agrees at 9 bases. V shed 4 bases, J shed 2 bases, and the junction held 7 bases outside the gene matches. Germline loops: CDR1 MNHNS, CDR2 SASEGT. The CDR3 is made up of 16 amino acids. The CDR3 loop reads CASSGALAGFTDTQYF. DNA for the CDR3: TGTGCCAGCAGTGGGGCGCTAGCGGGGTTCACAGATACGCAGTATTTT.